This TCR beta chain comes out of a study of blood T cell repertoires in COVID-19. TCRdb's copy holds only in-frame clones and misses some; the assay was immunoSEQ multiplex PCR. This sample has approximately 250,000 clones; around 89% occur once, and the top ten carry 4.1%. The length of the CDR3 is 13 residues. CDR1 and CDR2 (germline): LNHNV, YYDKDF (reference sequence). Trimming pared 8 bases from V and 8 bases from J, leaving 16 bases between. Input material: PBMCs or T cells enriched from blood (not recorded which). The V and J genes are TRBV15 and TRBJ2-1; perhaps TRBD1 as D (6 bases). This receptor was obtained from a woman younger than 45 with acute COVID-19. The CDR3 here is CATVGALADEQFF. The DNA for the CDR3 is TGTGCCACCGTGGGGGCACTTGCGGATGAGCAGTTCTTC.